These T cell receptor beta chains were read from a single sample in a study of OX40 agonist ivuxolimab in advanced cancers. Generated by immunoSEQ multiplex PCR, the TCRdb table keeps only in-frame clones and is missing some. This table holds around 18,000 clones, 75% to 85% found once. Specimen: CD4+ or CD8+ T cells sorted from blood, collected in a trial of the OX40 agonist ivuxolimab. The receptors come from an adult with an advanced solid tumor such as melanoma, head and neck, liver or kidney cancer. Each CDR3 is given with its conserved first and last residue. The D gene is left open where the match is weak. Where a row states a size, it is once, few, many or the class of an expanded clone; other rows omit it.

D gene: -
V gene: TRBV6-5
J gene: TRBJ1-1
clone size: -
CDR3 protein: CASSVQSDTEAFF
CDR3 DNA: TGTGCCAGCAGTGTACAGTCGGACACTGAAGCTTTCTTT

D gene: -
V gene: TRBV6-5
J gene: TRBJ1-1
clone size: once
CDR3 protein: CASSYSGGARTEAFF
CDR3 DNA: TGTGCCAGCAGTTACTCCGGGGGGGCGAGGACTGAAGCTTTCTTT

D gene: TRBD2
V gene: TRBV4-2
J gene: TRBJ2-3
clone size: few
CDR3 protein: CASSQDAGGGFTDTQYF
CDR3 DNA: TGTGCCAGCAGCCAAGATGCGGGCGGGGGATTCACAGATACGCAGTATTTT

D gene: -
V gene: TRBV5-4
J gene: TRBJ1-3
clone size: -
CDR3 protein: CASSQGTPGNTIYF
CDR3 DNA: TGTGCCAGCAGCCAAGGGACCCCCGGAAACACCATATATTTT

D gene: TRBD1
V gene: TRBV10-3
J gene: TRBJ2-2
clone size: once
CDR3 protein: CAISTDRGRTGELFF
CDR3 DNA: TGTGCCATCAGCACCGACAGGGGGCGCACCGGGGAGCTGTTTTTT

D gene: -
V gene: TRBV19
J gene: TRBJ1-1
clone size: few
CDR3 protein: CASSNGGFAEAFF
CDR3 DNA: TGTGCCAGTAGTAATGGGGGGTTCGCTGAAGCTTTCTTT

D gene: -
V gene: TRBV5-1
J gene: TRBJ2-1
clone size: -
CDR3 protein: CASSLDVGGSYNEQFF
CDR3 DNA: TGCGCCAGCAGCTTGGACGTCGGGGGTTCCTACAATGAGCAGTTCTTC

D gene: TRBD2
V gene: TRBV5-1
J gene: TRBJ2-7
clone size: -
CDR3 protein: CASSVNPIAGGSYEQYF
CDR3 DNA: TGCGCCAGCAGCGTAAACCCTATAGCGGGAGGGTCCTACGAGCAGTACTTC

D gene: -
V gene: TRBV9
J gene: TRBJ2-1
clone size: -
CDR3 protein: CASSVFGSTDEQFF
CDR3 DNA: TGTGCCAGCAGCGTATTCGGCTCCACGGATGAGCAGTTCTTC

D gene: -
V gene: TRBV5-6
J gene: TRBJ2-6
clone size: -
CDR3 protein: CASSLEATGANVLTF
CDR3 DNA: TGTGCCAGCAGCTTGGAGGCCACTGGGGCCAACGTCCTGACTTTC

D gene: TRBD1
V gene: TRBV29-1
J gene: TRBJ2-1
clone size: -
CDR3 protein: CSGTGGSRNNEQFF
CDR3 DNA: TGCAGCGGGACAGGCGGTTCTCGGAATAATGAGCAGTTCTTC

D gene: TRBD1
V gene: TRBV5-1
J gene: TRBJ2-1
clone size: -
CDR3 protein: CASRLTGGKSYNEQFF
CDR3 DNA: TGCGCCAGCAGGCTTACAGGGGGGAAGTCCTACAATGAGCAGTTCTTC

D gene: TRBD2
V gene: TRBV4-2
J gene: TRBJ2-5
clone size: -
CDR3 protein: CASSQAHGTSTETQYF
CDR3 DNA: TGTGCCAGCAGCCAAGCCCACGGGACTAGCACAGAGACCCAGTACTTC

D gene: -
V gene: TRBV6-5
J gene: TRBJ2-7
clone size: -
CDR3 protein: CASSYWAEEQYF
CDR3 DNA: TGTGCCAGCAGTTATTGGGCGGAGGAGCAGTACTTC

D gene: -
V gene: TRBV20-1
J gene: TRBJ2-3
clone size: -
CDR3 protein: CSARTGDTQYF
CDR3 DNA: TGCAGTGCTAGAACGGGGGATACGCAGTATTTT

D gene: TRBD1
V gene: TRBV11-2
J gene: TRBJ2-7
clone size: once
CDR3 protein: CASSRDRAPIYEQYF
CDR3 DNA: TGTGCCAGCAGCCGGGACAGAGCCCCCATCTACGAGCAGTACTTC

D gene: -
V gene: TRBV7-3
J gene: TRBJ2-5
clone size: -
CDR3 protein: CASSLWGAGETQYF
CDR3 DNA: TGTGCCAGCAGCTTATGGGGGGCTGGAGAGACCCAGTACTTC

D gene: -
V gene: TRBV28
J gene: TRBJ1-1
clone size: -
CDR3 protein: CASSAPRGSTNTEAFF
CDR3 DNA: TGTGCCAGCAGTGCTCCCAGGGGAAGTACGAACACTGAAGCTTTCTTT

D gene: -
V gene: TRBV19
J gene: TRBJ1-5
clone size: -
CDR3 protein: CASSDGTNSNQPQHF
CDR3 DNA: TGTGCCAGTAGCGACGGGACTAATAGCAATCAGCCCCAGCATTTT

D gene: -
V gene: TRBV5-1
J gene: TRBJ2-7
clone size: -
CDR3 protein: CASSQSPTVTGYEQYF
CDR3 DNA: TGCGCCAGCAGCCAATCCCCGACAGTGACGGGCTACGAGCAGTACTTC

D gene: -
V gene: TRBV27
J gene: TRBJ2-7
clone size: -
CDR3 protein: CASKGRNNYEQYF
CDR3 DNA: TGTGCCAGTAAGGGACGGAATAACTACGAGCAGTACTTC

D gene: -
V gene: TRBV11-1
J gene: TRBJ2-3
clone size: -
CDR3 protein: CASSLASLRTDTQYF
CDR3 DNA: TGTGCCAGCAGCTTAGCCTCCTTACGCACAGATACGCAGTATTTT

D gene: -
V gene: TRBV11-3
J gene: TRBJ2-2
clone size: -
CDR3 protein: CASSFTYTGELFF
CDR3 DNA: TGTGCCAGCAGCTTTACGTACACCGGGGAGCTGTTTTTT

D gene: -
V gene: TRBV10-3
J gene: TRBJ2-5
clone size: -
CDR3 protein: CAISDLGGGQETQYF
CDR3 DNA: TGTGCCATCAGTGATCTCGGGGGCGGCCAAGAGACCCAGTACTTC

D gene: -
V gene: TRBV10-1
J gene: TRBJ1-1
clone size: few
CDR3 protein: CASTRTLNTEAFF
CDR3 DNA: TGCGCCAGCACCAGGACACTTAACACTGAAGCTTTCTTT

D gene: -
V gene: TRBV19
J gene: TRBJ1-1
clone size: -
CDR3 protein: CASSISGGLATEAFF
CDR3 DNA: TGTGCCAGTAGTATATCGGGGGGGCTCGCGACTGAAGCTTTCTTT

D gene: TRBD1
V gene: TRBV18
J gene: TRBJ1-1
clone size: -
CDR3 protein: CASSTGQGATEAFF
CDR3 DNA: TGTGCCAGCTCAACAGGACAGGGGGCCACTGAAGCTTTCTTT

D gene: -
V gene: TRBV7-9
J gene: TRBJ1-1
clone size: -
CDR3 protein: CASTPTRGNTEAFF
CDR3 DNA: TGTGCCAGCACCCCAACTCGGGGGAACACTGAAGCTTTCTTT

D gene: -
V gene: TRBV25-1
J gene: TRBJ2-1
clone size: -
CDR3 protein: CASSEWRRGNNEQFF
CDR3 DNA: TGTGCCAGCAGTGAATGGCGAAGGGGGAACAATGAGCAGTTCTTC

D gene: -
V gene: TRBV12-5
J gene: TRBJ2-7
clone size: -
CDR3 protein: CASGAGGYYSYEQYF
CDR3 DNA: TGTGCTAGTGGTGCCGGGGGCTACTACTCCTACGAGCAGTACTTC

D gene: -
V gene: TRBV27
J gene: TRBJ2-7
clone size: -
CDR3 protein: CASSFQGDEQYF
CDR3 DNA: TGTGCCAGCAGTTTCCAGGGAGACGAGCAGTACTTC

D gene: -
V gene: TRBV5-8
J gene: TRBJ2-3
clone size: few
CDR3 protein: CASSFPPGTLTDTQYF
CDR3 DNA: TGTGCCAGCAGCTTCCCCCCGGGAACACTCACAGATACGCAGTATTTT

D gene: -
V gene: TRBV6-1
J gene: TRBJ2-1
clone size: -
CDR3 protein: CASSTQGGAYNEQFF
CDR3 DNA: TGTGCCAGCAGTACACAGGGGGGGGCCTACAATGAGCAGTTCTTC

D gene: -
V gene: TRBV30
J gene: TRBJ1-4
clone size: -
CDR3 protein: CAWARDATNEKLFF
CDR3 DNA: TGTGCCTGGGCTAGGGATGCAACTAATGAAAAACTGTTTTTT

D gene: -
V gene: TRBV27
J gene: TRBJ2-7
clone size: -
CDR3 protein: CASSTSYEQYF
CDR3 DNA: TGTGCCAGCAGTACATCCTACGAGCAGTACTTC

D gene: -
V gene: TRBV7-2
J gene: TRBJ2-1
clone size: -
CDR3 protein: CASSLANYNEQFF
CDR3 DNA: TGTGCCAGCAGCTTAGCTAACTACAATGAGCAGTTCTTC

D gene: -
V gene: TRBV28
J gene: TRBJ1-3
clone size: -
CDR3 protein: CASSSPRGAPGNTIYF
CDR3 DNA: TGTGCCAGCAGTTCCCCTCGGGGGGCGCCGGGAAACACCATATATTTT

D gene: -
V gene: TRBV18
J gene: TRBJ2-3
clone size: -
CDR3 protein: CASSPPGSPDTQYF
CDR3 DNA: TGTGCCAGCTCACCCCCGGGGAGCCCAGATACGCAGTATTTT

D gene: -
V gene: TRBV7-9
J gene: TRBJ2-6
clone size: -
CDR3 protein: CASSQSGANVLTF
CDR3 DNA: TGTGCCAGCAGCCAGTCTGGGGCCAACGTCCTGACTTTC

D gene: -
V gene: TRBV11-2
J gene: TRBJ2-2
clone size: once
CDR3 protein: CASSPVGGGTGELFF
CDR3 DNA: TGTGCCAGCAGCCCAGTGGGAGGCGGCACCGGGGAGCTGTTTTTT

D gene: -
V gene: TRBV19
J gene: TRBJ1-1
clone size: few
CDR3 protein: CASSGWTEAFF
CDR3 DNA: TGTGCCAGTAGTGGGTGGACTGAAGCTTTCTTT

D gene: -
V gene: TRBV29-1
J gene: TRBJ1-1
clone size: -
CDR3 protein: CSADRDGKAFF
CDR3 DNA: TGCAGCGCTGACCGGGACGGTAAAGCTTTCTTT

D gene: -
V gene: TRBV4-1
J gene: TRBJ2-3
clone size: -
CDR3 protein: CASSQGVLATDTQYF
CDR3 DNA: TGCGCCAGCAGCCAAGGAGTGTTGGCCACAGATACGCAGTATTTT